This T cell receptor beta chain came from a study of blood T cells in healthy people across ages. General study points: Expanded clonotype changes were possibly confounded by unknown donor CMV status. Estimates of diversity drawn from one million T cells were considered underestimates.

Per individual sample, total RNA of at least 6 micrograms was extracted. Details on this clonotype: Its antigen is currently unknown.

Primers used in a second PCR of roughly 6 to 11 cycles were a sample-barcoded 5' primer and a J-beta primer mix. TCRdb redid the calling of the 5' RACE reads with MiXCR, one entry per CDR3 protein. The table has more than 650,000 distinct CDR3 sequences, over 20% seen once. CDR3 length: 15 residues. With 8 bases removed from V and 0 bases from J, the gap between germline ends came to 16 bases. The sequenced sample consisted of blood. This clonotype was sampled from a man between 65 and 85 years old in good health. The chain recombines TRBV12-3 or TRBV12-4 with TRBJ1-1; the D gene is possibly TRBD1 (6 bases). The CDR3, as DNA: TGTGCCAGCGCCCCACAGGGCCGTATGAACACTGAAGCTTTCTTT. It encodes CASAPQGRMNTEAFF.